The rows below give T cell receptor beta chains drawn from one sample of a study of T-cell memory formation after mild COVID-19. TCRdb reprocessed the 5' RACE reads via MiXCR and lists one record per CDR3 protein. Of just under 350,000 distinct CDR3 sequences in the sample, roughly 13% are singletons; the top ten hold about 21%. Sequenced material: PBMCs or a T cell subset sorted from them (not recorded which). The receptors stem from a man aged 18 to 29 who had mild COVID-19 (a few samples of this study predate the infection). Cell type and time point are not known. The CDR3 runs from the conserved cysteine through the conserved F or W. The D gene is left open where the match is weak. A clone size is listed for some rows: how often the clone was seen (once, few, many), or a class if it is expanded.

d_call | clone_size | j_call | v_call | cdr3_nt | cdr3_aa
NA | NA | TRBJ2-3 | TRBV7-2 | TGTGCCAGCAGCTTTCCTATCCGTGGGCCTATCACAGATACGCAGTATTTT | CASSFPIRGPITDTQYF
TRBD1 | NA | TRBJ2-2 | TRBV6-5 | TGTGCCAGCAGAACCGGGACAGAGAACACCGGGGAGCTGTTTTTT | CASRTGTENTGELFF
NA | few | TRBJ2-5 | TRBV6-2/TRBV6-3 | TGTGCCAGCAGTGCGCGGACTGATCAAGAGACCCAGTACTTC | CASSARTDQETQYF
TRBD2 | NA | TRBJ2-3 | TRBV5-4 | TGTGCCAGCAGCCCCCGGGGGGGCGGGGTCCTCACAGATACGCAGTATTTT | CASSPRGGGVLTDTQYF
NA | few | TRBJ2-7 | TRBV2 | TGTGCCAGCAGTGTAAGATTAACCAGCTACGAGCAGTACTTC | CASSVRLTSYEQYF
NA | few | TRBJ2-3 | TRBV7-2 | TGTGCCAGAGGGGCCCACCTGGCTCTCACAGATACGCAGTATTTT | CARGAHLALTDTQYF
TRBD2 | few | TRBJ2-3 | TRBV6-6 | TGTGCCACCCGACTAGCGGGGGAGATAGATACGCAGTATTTT | CATRLAGEIDTQYF
NA | NA | TRBJ2-3 | TRBV5-1 | TGCGCCAGCAGCCCTCCAGTGTCGACAGATACGCAGTATTTT | CASSPPVSTDTQYF
TRBD2 | few | TRBJ2-1 | TRBV11-3 | TGTGCCAGCAGGCCCTCGTGGACTAGCGGTCCCAATGAGCAGTTCTTC | CASRPSWTSGPNEQFF
NA | many | TRBJ1-1 | TRBV7-2 | TGTGCCAGCAGCCGAATTACAGGGACCACTGAAGCTTTCTTT | CASSRITGTTEAFF
NA | NA | TRBJ1-6 | TRBV7-7 | TGTGCCAGCAGCACAGGGCTGGTAAATTCACCCCTCCACTTT | CASSTGLVNSPLHF
NA | many | TRBJ1-1 | TRBV7-9 | TGTGCCAGCAGCTTAGAGGCGAACACTGAAGCTTTCTTT | CASSLEANTEAFF
NA | few | TRBJ1-4 | TRBV6-2/TRBV6-3 | TGTGCCAGCAGTTACAGGCCTTTTCCGGCGAGCAGTGAAAAACTGTTTTTT | CASSYRPFPASSEKLFF
NA | NA | TRBJ2-3 | TRBV11-1 | TGTGCCAGCAGCCCTACCCGGGGACTGAGTACGCAGTATTTT | CASSPTRGLSTQYF
NA | NA | TRBJ2-1 | TRBV9 | TGTGCCAGCAGCGTTTATTACAGGGACAATGAGCAGTTCTTC | CASSVYYRDNEQFF
NA | NA | TRBJ1-5 | TRBV2 | TGTGCCAGCATGCCGGGGCATAGCAATCAGCCCCAGCATTTT | CASMPGHSNQPQHF
TRBD1 | few | TRBJ2-3 | TRBV7-2 | TGTGCCAGCAGCCTACAGGGGGCCGCCACAGATACGCAGTATTTT | CASSLQGAATDTQYF
NA | NA | TRBJ2-1 | TRBV28 | TGTGCCAGCAGTCTGACAGCCCAGCGGTTCTTC | CASSLTAQRFF
NA | many | TRBJ1-6 | TRBV20-1 | TGCAGTGCTGCTTCACCCCTCCACTTT | CSAASPLHF
TRBD1 | NA | TRBJ1-2 | TRBV4-1 | TGCGCCAGCAGCCAAGCCGGGACAGTGAGAGGCTACACCTTC | CASSQAGTVRGYTF
NA | NA | TRBJ1-1 | TRBV4-1 | TGCGCCAGCAGCCAAGGCCCAGGTACGGGCACTGAAGCTTTCTTT | CASSQGPGTGTEAFF
NA | few | TRBJ2-4 | TRBV7-9 | TGTGCCAGCGAGGCAGGGGTGAACATTCAGTACTTC | CASEAGVNIQYF
NA | NA | TRBJ2-2 | TRBV5-1 | TGCGCCAGCAGCTCTGAACAGGGTTTGGATACCGGGGAGCTGTTTTTT | CASSSEQGLDTGELFF
NA | few | TRBJ2-7 | TRBV13 | TGTGCCAGCAGCTCAAGGCGGTTGGAGCAGTACTTC | CASSSRRLEQYF
NA | NA | TRBJ2-2 | TRBV7-8 | TGTGCCAGCAGCTCCCCCCCCGGGACGGCTATCGACACCGGGGAGCTGTTTTTT | CASSSPPGTAIDTGELFF
NA | few | TRBJ1-5 | TRBV6-2/TRBV6-3 | TGTGCCAGCAGTTCCCCCCGGGAGATCAATCAGCCCCAGCATTTT | CASSSPREINQPQHF
TRBD2 | NA | TRBJ2-3 | TRBV12-3/TRBV12-4 | TGTGCCAGCAGTTCGTGGGGGGGGGATACGCAGTATTTT | CASSSWGGDTQYF
NA | few | TRBJ2-4 | TRBV7-9 | TGTGCCAGCAGCCAAGACCGTATAGCCAAAAACATTCAGTACTTC | CASSQDRIAKNIQYF
NA | few | TRBJ1-6 | TRBV6-5 | TGTGCCAGCAGGCTGGGAGGGGGTATCTCACCCCTCCACTTT | CASRLGGGISPLHF
NA | NA | TRBJ1-2 | TRBV20-1 | TGCAGTGCTAGAGCAGGGATTGATTATCACACCTTC | CSARAGIDYHTF
NA | many | TRBJ2-6 | TRBV4-2 | TGTGCCAGCAGCCAAGTAGGGGCTGGGGCCAACGTCCTGACTTTC | CASSQVGAGANVLTF
NA | few | TRBJ1-2 | TRBV5-8 | TGTGCCAGCAGCTTGGTAGTGGGGGTACAGGGCTACACCTTC | CASSLVVGVQGYTF
NA | many | TRBJ2-3 | TRBV7-2 | TGTGCCAGCAGGACGGCCCGTGGAGGCACGCAGTATTTT | CASRTARGGTQYF
NA | NA | TRBJ2-3 | TRBV12-3/TRBV12-4 | TGTGCCAGCAGTTTCCCCCCCGCCGGCACAGATGCGCAGTATTTT | CASSFPPAGTDAQYF
NA | many | TRBJ2-5 | TRBV5-5 | TGTGCCAGCAGCTTGTATCAGGGACAAGAGACCCAGTACTTC | CASSLYQGQETQYF
NA | NA | TRBJ2-5 | TRBV9 | TGTGCCAGCAGCGTAGGCGGCGAGTCCTCAGAGACCCAGTACTTC | CASSVGGESSETQYF
NA | many | TRBJ2-1 | TRBV7-2 | TGTGCCAGCAGCTTAGAGCTCGTGGTGAACAATGAGCAGTTCTTC | CASSLELVVNNEQFF
NA | NA | TRBJ2-4 | TRBV3-1 | TGTGCCAGCGGGGTCCTAGCCAAAAACATTCAGTACTTC | CASGVLAKNIQYF
NA | few | TRBJ2-5 | TRBV5-1 | TGCGCCAGCACTCTCCAGGGTCCAGCCCGAGGGGAGACCCAGTACTTC | CASTLQGPARGETQYF
TRBD2 | few | TRBJ2-5 | TRBV9 | TGTGCCAGCAGCGTAGATGTTAGCGGGGCAGAGACCCAGTACTTC | CASSVDVSGAETQYF
TRBD1 | NA | TRBJ2-7 | TRBV7-2 | TGTGCCAGCAGCTTACTCGGGACAGGGCGCTACGAGCAGTACTTC | CASSLLGTGRYEQYF
TRBD1 | NA | TRBJ2-1 | TRBV7-2 | TGTGCCAGCAGCCCTGACAGGGGTCGTCACAATGAGCAGTTCTTC | CASSPDRGRHNEQFF
NA | few | TRBJ2-3 | TRBV7-3 | TGTGCCAGCAGCTCTCGGGGCATGGAGGGAGATACGCAGTATTTT | CASSSRGMEGDTQYF
TRBD2 | NA | TRBJ2-3 | TRBV6-5 | TGTGCCAGCAGTTACGTTAGCGGGGGCACACGCACAGATACGCAGTATTTT | CASSYVSGGTRTDTQYF
NA | many | TRBJ2-3 | TRBV6-5 | TGTGCCAGCAGTTCTTCCGAGGCTAATACGCAGTATTTT | CASSSSEANTQYF
NA | few | TRBJ1-2 | TRBV6-2/TRBV6-3 | TGTGCCAGCAGTCAGGTCGACTATGGCTACACCTTC | CASSQVDYGYTF
NA | NA | TRBJ2-3 | TRBV29-1 | TGCAGCGTAACCGGACAGAGCATCACAGATACGCAGTATTTT | CSVTGQSITDTQYF
NA | NA | TRBJ1-6 | TRBV15 | TGTGCCACCAGCAGAGTGGGGGGCAGCTCCTATAATTCACCCCTCCACTTT | CATSRVGGSSYNSPLHF
NA | NA | TRBJ2-5 | TRBV29-1 | TGCAGCGTTGAAGAGGATACACAGCACAACCAAGAGACCCAGTACTTC | CSVEEDTQHNQETQYF
NA | NA | TRBJ1-1 | TRBV23-1 | TGCGCCAGCAGTCACTCCGACTGGCGGCCCACTGAAGCTTTCTTT | CASSHSDWRPTEAFF
NA | few | TRBJ1-1 | TRBV29-1 | TGCAGCGTTGATAGGAACACTGAAGCTTTCTTT | CSVDRNTEAFF
TRBD2 | few | TRBJ2-5 | TRBV7-2 | TGTGCCAGCAGCTTAGTAGGGTCGGCTAGCGGGGAGACCCAGTACTTC | CASSLVGSASGETQYF
NA | NA | TRBJ2-1 | TRBV7-3 | TGTGCCAGCAGCTTACTCGGCGGGGAACTCTACAATGAGCAGTTCTTC | CASSLLGGELYNEQFF
TRBD1 | many | TRBJ2-5 | TRBV12-3/TRBV12-4 | TGTGCCAGCAGTTTCCAACAGGGGGTCCAAGAGACCCAGTACTTC | CASSFQQGVQETQYF